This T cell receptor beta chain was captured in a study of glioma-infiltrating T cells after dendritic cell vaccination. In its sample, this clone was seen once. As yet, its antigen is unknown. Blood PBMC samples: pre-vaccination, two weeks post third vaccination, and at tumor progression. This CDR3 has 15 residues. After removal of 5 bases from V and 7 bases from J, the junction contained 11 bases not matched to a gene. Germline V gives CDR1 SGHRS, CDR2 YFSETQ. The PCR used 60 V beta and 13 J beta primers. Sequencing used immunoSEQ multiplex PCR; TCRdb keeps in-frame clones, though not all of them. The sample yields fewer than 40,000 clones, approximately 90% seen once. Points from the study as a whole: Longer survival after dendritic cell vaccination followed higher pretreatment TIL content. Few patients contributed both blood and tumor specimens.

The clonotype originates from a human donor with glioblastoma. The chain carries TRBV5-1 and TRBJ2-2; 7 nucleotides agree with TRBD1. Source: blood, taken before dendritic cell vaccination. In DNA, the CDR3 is TGCGCCAGCAGGAGAGAGACAGGGCTATTCGGGGAGCTGTTTTTT. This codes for CASRRETGLFGELFF.